The 25 T cell receptor beta chains listed next were all sequenced from one sample in a study of T cell changes during pregnancy in multiple sclerosis. Repertoires were generated with immunoSEQ multiplex PCR, while TCRdb's copy carries only in-frame clones and drops some. The sample has about 39,000 clones, 75% to 95% seen once. This sample comprised CD4+ T cells from peripheral blood mononuclear cells, obtained in the first trimester of pregnancy. These receptors were taken from a female donor in good health, enrolled as a control in a pregnancy study.

The chain couples TRBV7-6 to TRBJ1-3, with a possible D match to TRBD1 (5 bases). The CDR3 extends over 13 amino acids. V was pared by 5 bases and J by 15 bases, with 20 bases between. Germline assignment: CDR1 SGHVS and CDR2 FNYEAQ. The CDR3: CASSHRDQDTAYF. The CDR3, as DNA: TGTGCCAGCAGCCATAGAGACCAGGACACCGCATATTTT.

This clone has only a few counts. The CDR3: CSVGGDSWNTEAFF. CDR3 coding DNA: TGCAGCGTCGGAGGGGACAGCTGGAACACTGAAGCTTTCTTT. V usage is TRBV29-1 and J usage is TRBJ1-1; TRBD1 matches at 7 bases. V trimming: 6 bases; J trimming: 1 base; junction bases outside the gene matches: 8. Per germline, CDR1 SQVTM and CDR2 ANQGSEA. The length of the CDR3 is 14 residues.

Comment on this clone: Germline is not matched at one junction end, which may reflect a read error. The sample contains more than one DNA sequence encoding this CDR3. This sequence joins TRBV5-1 and TRBJ1-4; D is possibly TRBD1 (5 bases). The CDR3 runs to 15 residues. Per germline, CDR1 SGHRS and CDR2 YFSETQ. As DNA, the CDR3 is TGTGCCAGCAGCTCGGACGGGGGGGGGTCTGAAAAACTGTTTTTT. Residues: CASSSDGGGSEKLFF.

The V call is TRBV6-5, the J call TRBJ2-2; 8 bases fit TRBD2. Germline loops: CDR1 MNHEY, CDR2 SVGAGI. This CDR3 spans 14 amino acids. V lost 2 bases, J lost 7 bases, and 3 bases stayed unmatched. CDR3 DNA sequence: TGTGCCAGCAGTTACAGCGGGGGCCGCGGGGAGCTGTTTTTT. It yields the protein CASSYSGGRGELFF.

This chain joins TRBV19 and TRBJ2-4; D is unresolved. This CDR3 is 14 amino acids long. CDR1 is LNHDA, CDR2 SQIVND, per germline (reference sequence). The ends were cut back, 5 bases at V and 1 base at J, with 9 bases in the middle. In nucleotides, the CDR3 is TGTGCCAGTAGTTCCGGGTACGCCAAAAACATTCAGTACTTC. Protein sequence: CASSSGYAKNIQYF. Full variable domain (outside the CDR3, taken from reference TRBV19 and TRBJ2-4): DGGITQSPKYLFRKEGQNVTLSCEQNLNHDAMYWYRQDPGQGLRLIYYSQIVNDFQKGDIAEGYSVSREKKESFPLTVTSAQKNPTAFYLCASSSGYAKNIQYFGAGTRLSVL.

The chain combines TRBV2 with TRBJ1-5; D unresolved. CDR1 is SNHLY, CDR2 FYNNEI, per germline. The CDR3 sequence is 14 residues long. V was shortened by 7 bases and J by 4 bases, with 14 bases between the two germline ends. As DNA, the CDR3 is TGTGCCAGCAATCATCGGGGAGATAATCAGCCCCAGCATTTT. Its translation is CASNHRGDNQPQHF.

The chain employs TRBV6-5 and TRBJ1-1; the match to TRBD1 covers 7 bases. Trimming took 9 bases from V and 0 from J; bases not matched to a gene: 7. The CDR3 runs 14 residues. Germline lookup yields CDR1 MNHEY and CDR2 SVGAGI. CDR3 in DNA: TGTGCCAGTATGAGACAGGGACTGAACACTGAAGCTTTCTTT. It codes for CASMRQGLNTEAFF.

The gene calls are TRBV27 and TRBJ2-3; D call uncertain. V was clipped by 0 bases and J by 2 bases, with 3 bases between them. CDR1 is MNHEY and CDR2 is SMNVEV in the germline V gene (reference sequence). The length of the CDR3 is 13 residues. CDR3 protein: CASSLSATDTQYF. For the CDR3, the DNA is TGTGCCAGCAGTTTATCGGCCACAGATACGCAGTATTTT.

This chain joins TRBV5-1 and TRBJ2-7; D possibly corresponds to TRBD2 (5 bases). The CDR3 contains 14 residues. V lost 2 bases, J lost 0 bases, and 9 bases lay in between. Germline V gene data show CDR1 as SGHRS and CDR2 as YFSETQ. The CDR3 here is CASSFAGNSYEQYF. For the CDR3, the DNA is TGCGCCAGCAGCTTTGCCGGGAACTCCTACGAGCAGTACTTC.

The gene calls are TRBV5-1 and TRBJ1-4, with TRBD1 matching over 7 bases. This CDR3 spans 14 amino acids. V gave up 7 bases and J gave up 5 bases; unmatched junction bases: 8. Germline lookup yields CDR1 SGHRS and CDR2 YFSETQ. The CDR3 loop is CASGPGQTNEKLFF. The CDR3 bases are TGCGCCAGCGGACCGGGACAGACGAATGAAAAACTGTTTTTT.

The rearrangement links TRBV19 to TRBJ1-5; TRBD1 matches 8 bases. The V segment lost 6 bases and the J segment 3 bases; nucleotides outside the gene matches: 7. Germline CDR1 LNHDA, CDR2 SQIVND (reference sequence). CDR3 length: 15 amino acids. This CDR3 is CASRRQGTHNQPQHF. The CDR3 DNA follows: TGTGCCAGTAGAAGACAGGGGACCCACAATCAGCCCCAGCATTTT. Variable domain in full (rest from reference TRBV19 and TRBJ1-5): DGGITQSPKYLFRKEGQNVTLSCEQNLNHDAMYWYRQDPGQGLRLIYYSQIVNDFQKGDIAEGYSVSREKKESFPLTVTSAQKNPTAFYLCASRRQGTHNQPQHFGDGTRLSIL.

Concerning this clone itself: One end of the junction is discordant with germline, which a read error may explain. The chain carries TRBV9 and TRBJ1-1; TRBD1 aligns across 8 bases. In germline, CDR1 is SGDLS, CDR2 YYNGEE. The CDR3 is 13 amino acids. The CDR3 sequence is CATSQGANTEAFF. The CDR3 nucleotides are TGTGCCACCAGCCAGGGGGCGAACACTGAAGCTTTCTTT.

V is TRBV5-6 and J is TRBJ1-2; D is unresolved. Looked up from germline, CDR1 is SGHDT and CDR2 is YYEEEE. The CDR3 consists of 14 residues. V dropped 0 bases and J dropped 5 bases, with 11 bases sitting between them. The CDR3 DNA sequence: TGTGCCAGCAGCTTGGGTCGTGCCCTATATGGCTACACCTTC. This gives the protein CASSLGRALYGYTF.

This rearrangement joins TRBV9 to TRBJ2-3; D is perhaps TRBD1 (5 bases). The germline V gene encodes CDR1 SGDLS and CDR2 YYNGEE. V dropped 5 bases and J dropped 0 bases, with 19 bases sitting between them. The CDR3 runs 17 residues. The DNA of the CDR3 is TGTGCCAGCAGTCGTTTGGCTGGGGCCAGTAGCACAGATACGCAGTATTTT. This gives the protein CASSRLAGASSTDTQYF.

This clone was counted between two and nine times. CDR3 in DNA: TGTGCCAGCAGTTTCGAGGTGACTCAGCAGTACTTC. Residues: CASSFEVTQQYF. V usage is TRBV2 and J usage is TRBJ2-7; no clear D gene. Germline CDR1 is SNHLY and CDR2 is FYNNEI. Trimming left V 5 bases short and J 8 bases short, with 13 bases between. The CDR3 runs 12 residues.

The V gene is TRBV19, the J gene TRBJ1-4; 8 bases line up with TRBD1. V trimming: 5 bases; J trimming: 10 bases; junction bases outside the gene matches: 3. Per the germline V gene, CDR1 is LNHDA and CDR2 is SQIVND (reference sequence). The CDR3 totals 12 residues. CDR3 region: CASSSTGGKLFF. DNA for the CDR3: TGTGCCAGTAGTTCTACAGGGGGAAAACTGTTTTTT. Full variable domain (missing parts from reference TRBV19 and TRBJ1-4): DGGITQSPKYLFRKEGQNVTLSCEQNLNHDAMYWYRQDPGQGLRLIYYSQIVNDFQKGDIAEGYSVSREKKESFPLTVTSAQKNPTAFYLCASSSTGGKLFFGSGTQLSVL.

The chain employs TRBV1 and TRBJ2-1; the listed D gene, TRBD1, was not tested against the DNA. TRBV1 has pseudogene status. This CDR3 comprises 15 residues. CDR3 nucleotide sequence: TGCACCAGCAGGATTGGGACAGGGGGGAACAATGAGCAGTTCTTC. Translated, it gives CTSRIGTGGNNEQFF.

The chain uses TRBV7-9 and TRBJ1-4, with D unclear. V gave up 5 bases and J gave up 6 bases, with 4 bases separating them. There are 11 residues in the CDR3. In germline, CDR1 is SEHNR, CDR2 FQNEAQ (reference sequence). CDR3 residues: CASSPDEKLFF. DNA of the CDR3: TGTGCCAGCAGCCCGGATGAAAAACTGTTTTTT.

The rearrangement joins TRBV28 to TRBJ1-2, with D unresolved. This CDR3 is 12 amino acids long. Germline V CDR1 and CDR2: MDHEN, SYDVKM. Deletions cut 5 bases from V and 4 bases from J, with 8 bases between. The CDR3 bases are TGTGCCAGCAGTGCCCGGGTCTATGGCTACACCTTC. Amino acids: CASSARVYGYTF.

J is TRBJ2-3 and V is TRBV7-2; D call uncertain. Per the germline V gene, CDR1 is SGHTA and CDR2 is FQGNSA. The CDR3 is 12 residues long. V dropped 5 bases and J dropped 8 bases, with 11 bases sitting between them. The CDR3 DNA is TGTGCCAGCAGCGACTTTGTAGGTACGCAGTATTTT. This sequence encodes CASSDFVGTQYF.

This clone was seen only once. The genes are TRBV29-1 and TRBJ2-7, with a weak D call TRBD2 (5 bases). Trimming removed 6 bases from V and 2 bases from J, with 17 bases in between. Germline V gene sequence: CDR1 SQVTM, CDR2 ANQGSEA. CDR3 size: 14 residues. The chain's CDR3 is CSVMDFLPPYEQYF. The CDR3 region has the DNA TGCAGCGTCATGGACTTCCTCCCACCCTACGAGCAGTACTTC.

The rearrangement joins TRBV6-1 to TRBJ1-2; 9 bases agree with TRBD1. The length of the CDR3 is 14 residues. V lost 4 bases to trimming and J lost 2 bases; unmatched junction nucleotides: 2. CDR1 MNHNS and CDR2 SASEGT come from the germline V gene. Here the CDR3 reads CASSGTGANYGYTF. The CDR3 DNA reads TGTGCCAGCAGTGGGACAGGGGCCAACTATGGCTACACCTTC.

V gene TRBV20-1 combines with J gene TRBJ1-1; D gene unclear. There are 11 residues in the CDR3. In germline, CDR1 is DFQATT, CDR2 SNEGSKA (reference sequence). V lost 6 bases, J lost 11 bases, and 16 bases lay in between. CDR3 protein: CSAPRDAGAFF. CDR3 sequence (DNA): TGCAGTGCCCCCCGTGACGCCGGGGCTTTCTTT.

The V and J genes are TRBV4-2 and TRBJ1-4; D is possibly TRBD1 (5 bases). The germline V and J ends were trimmed by 1 base and 0 bases, with 12 bases remaining between them. The CDR3 is 17 amino acids. Germline CDR1 and CDR2: LGHNA and YNFKEQ. DNA for the CDR3: TGTGCCAGCAGCCAAGTGTGGCAGGGTCCAACTAATGAAAAACTGTTTTTT. Amino acids: CASSQVWQGPTNEKLFF.

There are a few counts of this clone. J is TRBJ2-7 and V is TRBV7-9; 8 bases are a match to TRBD2. Germline V gives CDR1 SEHNR, CDR2 FQNEAQ (reference sequence). The CDR3 is 14 amino acids. The junction had 2 bases not matched to a gene; V was cut back by 3 bases and J by 1 base. The CDR3 DNA is TGTGCCAGCAGCTTCGGGGGGGCGTCCTACGAGCAGTACTTC. Protein sequence: CASSFGGASYEQYF.